These 4 T cell receptor beta chains originate from one sample sequenced in a study of blood T cells in healthy people across ages. Combining a sample-barcoded 5' primer with a J-beta primer mix, a second PCR ran for about 6 to 12 cycles. Via MiXCR, TCRdb re-called the 5' RACE reads, giving one row per CDR3 protein. In the table there are roughly 1,500,000 distinct CDR3 sequences, 42% of which are singletons. The sample taken for sequencing was blood. Source of these receptors: a woman younger than 30 in good health.

This clonotype was observed a handful of times. The CDR3 loop reads CASADTPEEKLFF. The CDR3 coding sequence is TGTGCCAGCGCGGACACGCCGGAGGAAAAACTGTTTTTT. This chain joins TRBV6-6 and TRBJ1-4, with TRBD1 as a possible D gene (5 bases). Between the trimmed V and J ends, which lost 8 bases and 8 bases, there was a span of 15 bases. CDR3 size: 13 residues. Germline values: CDR1 MNHNY, CDR2 SVGAGI (reference sequence).

This clonotype appeared a few times. The chain recombines TRBV20-1 with TRBJ2-4, with 8 bases fitting TRBD2. The end of the DNA aligns better with TRBJ2-7, so the J call may be wrong. The CDR3 spans 15 residues. Germline V gene sequence: CDR1 DFQATT, CDR2 SNEGSKA (reference sequence). DNA of the CDR3: TGCAGTGCTAGCAAACCGGGACTAGACCCTTACGAGCAGTACTTC. Translated: CSASKPGLDPYEQYF.

This clonotype was seen many times. The chain is built from TRBV7-2 and TRBJ2-3; 12 nucleotides align to TRBD2. V lost 5 bases, J lost 2 bases, and 5 bases stayed unmatched. The CDR3 spans 16 residues. CDR1 and CDR2 from the germline V gene are SGHTA and FQGNSA. DNA for the CDR3: TGTGCCAGCAGCAAAACTAGCGGGGGGACCACAGATACGCAGTATTTT. Amino acid sequence: CASSKTSGGTTDTQYF.

This clonotype was seen a handful of times. The rearrangement joins TRBV12-5 to TRBJ1-4; D gene uncertain. Per germline, CDR1 LGHNT and CDR2 FRNRAP. The CDR3 contains 11 residues. CDR3 residues: CPEWANEKLFF. The CDR3 bases are TGTCCCGAATGGGCTAATGAAAAACTGTTTTTT.